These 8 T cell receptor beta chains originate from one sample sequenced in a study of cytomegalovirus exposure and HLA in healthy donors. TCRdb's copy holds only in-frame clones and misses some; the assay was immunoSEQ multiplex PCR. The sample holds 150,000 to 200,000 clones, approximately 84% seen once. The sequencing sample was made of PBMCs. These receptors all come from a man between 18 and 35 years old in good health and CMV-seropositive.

CDR3 in amino acids: CASSYPGQGPTEAFF. CDR3 in DNA: TGTGCCAGCAGTTACCCCGGACAGGGCCCCACTGAAGCTTTCTTT. The chain uses TRBV6-5 and TRBJ1-1; TRBD1 matches at 8 bases. Germline CDR1 and CDR2: MNHEY and SVGAGI. The CDR3 covers 15 residues. V trimming: 2 bases; J trimming: 4 bases; junction bases outside the gene matches: 6.

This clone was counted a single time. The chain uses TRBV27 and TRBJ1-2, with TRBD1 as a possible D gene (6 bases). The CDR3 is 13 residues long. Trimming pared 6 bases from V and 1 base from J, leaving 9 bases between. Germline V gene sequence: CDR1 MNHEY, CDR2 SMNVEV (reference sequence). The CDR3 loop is CASSRTVNYGYTF. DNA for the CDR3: TGTGCCAGCAGCCGGACAGTTAACTATGGCTACACCTTC.

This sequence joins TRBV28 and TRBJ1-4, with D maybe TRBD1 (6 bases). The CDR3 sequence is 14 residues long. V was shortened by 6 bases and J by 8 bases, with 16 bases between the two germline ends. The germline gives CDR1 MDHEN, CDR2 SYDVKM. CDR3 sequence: CASRPGVVSEKLFF. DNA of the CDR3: TGTGCCAGCAGGCCAGGGGTGGTGAGCGAAAAACTGTTTTTT.

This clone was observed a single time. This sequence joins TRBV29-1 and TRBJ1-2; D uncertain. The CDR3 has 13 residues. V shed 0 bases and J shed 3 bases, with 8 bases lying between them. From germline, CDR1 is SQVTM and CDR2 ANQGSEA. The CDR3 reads CSVEELGDYGYTF. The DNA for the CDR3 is TGCAGCGTTGAAGAATTAGGAGACTATGGCTACACCTTC.

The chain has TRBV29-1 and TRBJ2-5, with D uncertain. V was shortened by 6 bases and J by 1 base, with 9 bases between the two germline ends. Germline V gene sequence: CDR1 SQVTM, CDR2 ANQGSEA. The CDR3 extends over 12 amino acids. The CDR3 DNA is TGCAGCGTGGTACATCGCCAAGAGACCCAGTACTTC. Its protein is CSVVHRQETQYF. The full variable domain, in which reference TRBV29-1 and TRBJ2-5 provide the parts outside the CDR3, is SAVISQKPSRDICQRGTSLTIQCQVDSQVTMMFWYRQQPGQSLTLIATANQGSEATYESGFVIDKFPISRPNLTFSTLTVSNMSPEDSSIYLCSVVHRQETQYFGPGTRLLVL.

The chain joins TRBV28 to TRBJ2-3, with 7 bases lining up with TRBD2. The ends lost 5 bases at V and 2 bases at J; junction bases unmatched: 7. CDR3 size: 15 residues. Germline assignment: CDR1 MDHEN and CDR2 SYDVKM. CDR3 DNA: TGTGCCAGCAGTAATGCCGGGACTAACACAGATACGCAGTATTTT. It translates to CASSNAGTNTDTQYF.

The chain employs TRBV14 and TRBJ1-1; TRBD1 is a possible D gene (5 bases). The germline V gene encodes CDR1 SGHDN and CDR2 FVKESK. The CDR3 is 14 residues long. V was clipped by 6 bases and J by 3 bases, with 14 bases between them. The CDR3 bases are TGTGCCAGCAGACTAGCCGGACAATACACTGAAGCTTTCTTT. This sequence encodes CASRLAGQYTEAFF.

CDR3 loop: CASSQERDRVGDTEAFF. The CDR3 nucleotides read TGCGCCAGCAGCCAAGAACGGGACAGGGTGGGGGACACTGAAGCTTTCTTT. The rearrangement joins TRBV4-1 to TRBJ1-1; 9 positions agree with TRBD1. This CDR3 has 17 residues. Trimming at V came to 0 bases and at J to 3 bases, leaving 8 bases not matched to a gene. Germline V gene lookup returns CDR1 MGHRA and CDR2 YSYEKL.